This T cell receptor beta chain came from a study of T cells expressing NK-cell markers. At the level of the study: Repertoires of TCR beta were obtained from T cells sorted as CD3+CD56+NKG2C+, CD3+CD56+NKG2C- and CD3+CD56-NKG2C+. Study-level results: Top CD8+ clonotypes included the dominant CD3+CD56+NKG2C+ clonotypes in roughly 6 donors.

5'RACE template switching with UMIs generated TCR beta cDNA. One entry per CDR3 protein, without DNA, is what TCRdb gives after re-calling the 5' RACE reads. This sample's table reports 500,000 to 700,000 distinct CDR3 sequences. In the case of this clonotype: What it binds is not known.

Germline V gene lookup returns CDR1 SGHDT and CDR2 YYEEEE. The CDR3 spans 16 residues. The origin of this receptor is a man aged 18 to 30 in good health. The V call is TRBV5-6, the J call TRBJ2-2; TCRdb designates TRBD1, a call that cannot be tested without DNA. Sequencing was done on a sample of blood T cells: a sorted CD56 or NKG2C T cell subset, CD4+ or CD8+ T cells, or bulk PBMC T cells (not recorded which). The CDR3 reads CASSLDRGVDTGELFF.